Reported below is one TCR beta chain. The data belong to a study of glioma-infiltrating T cells after dendritic cell vaccination. Study-level information: Treatment, given 2003 to 2012, was autologous tumor lysate-pulsed dendritic cell vaccination.

Time point specified: after dendritic cell vaccination, including at tumor progression/relapse. All glioblastoma patients lacked an isocitrate dehydrogenase mutation. The primer mix had 60 V beta and 13 J beta primers. The protocol was immunoSEQ multiplex PCR, while the TCRdb copy is restricted to in-frame clones and leaves out a portion. The sample gives tens of thousands of clones, 85% of which show up once; under 8.5% is in the top ten. Here the sequenced sample was blood, taken after dendritic cell vaccination. This receptor was identified in a human donor with glioblastoma.

CDR3 nucleotide sequence: TGTGCCAGCAGTTATCTCGGGGGGGCGCACTATGGCTACACCTTC. Translated, it gives CASSYLGGAHYGYTF. The V call is TRBV13, the J call TRBJ1-2, with D tentatively TRBD1 (6 bases). V was clipped by 6 bases and J by 3 bases, with 17 bases between them. Germline V gives CDR1 PRHDT, CDR2 FYEKMQ (reference sequence). This CDR3 has 15 amino acids.